This T cell receptor (beta chain) stems from a study of blood T cells in healthy people across ages. Study context: Per two T cells, template switching captured roughly one barcoded beta molecule.

Using a J-beta primer mix together with a sample-barcoded 5' primer, a second PCR was run for roughly 7 to 12 cycles. Paired-end reads containing CDR3 totaled no fewer than 2.5 million for each sample. TCRdb re-called the 5' RACE reads through MiXCR, storing one row per CDR3 protein. The top ten hold roughly 13% of the sample, which has some 880,000 distinct CDR3 sequences, around 34% seen once. The CDR3 has 14 residues. CDR1 is SGDLS, CDR2 YYNGEE, per germline. V lost 4 bases to trimming and J lost 2 bases, with 12 bases between them. Findings of the study overall: The recorded TCR beta diversity per million T cells decreased in a roughly linear manner with age.

For every donor, a draw yielded ten milliliters of peripheral blood. Notes on this clonotype: Its matching antigen is unknown.

The clonotype originates from a man younger than 35 in good health. The V and J genes are TRBV9 and TRBJ1-1; D is unclear. The sample taken for sequencing was blood. The CDR3 bases are TGTGCCAGCAGCATCGGTGGCGGCAACACTGAAGCTTTCTTT. Its protein is CASSIGGGNTEAFF.